This T cell receptor beta chain was captured by sequencing in a study of molecular identifiers for immune sequencing clone quantification (dated by TCRdb to 2016 to 2019). Concerning the study at large: In a replicate experiment, RNA from roughly 20,000 or 100,000 naive CD8 T cells was split into five aliquots, four of which were sequenced. CD8 T cells were used in a methods study to benchmark molecular-identifier clustering-based TCR repertoire sequencing (MIDCIRS) and TCR RNA copy counting.

Library construction relied on PCR. The data were produced on a NextSeq 500. Bulk TCR libraries were made following a previously described method, with the TCR primers given in Table S5. Purification of total RNA was performed with the Qiagen AllPrep DNA/RNA kit. Reads from multiple sequencing runs of the same library were pooled before analysis. The authors' analysis ran thus. Reads were retained only if their TCR constant sequence matched exactly, and those retained reads were trimmed to 150 nt and grouped according to their 12-nt molecular barcodes. Reads in each barcode group were sub-clustered using a 15% Levenshtein threshold, and a quality-weighted consensus sequence was built for each RNA molecule. Non-functional sequences were discarded, and so were lower-count sequences lying one edit away from another sequence. Based on a fit of two negative binomial distributions, barcode sub-clusters having less than 20% of the maximum read count were discarded. TCRdb itself trimmed the public reads at Q25 with fastp, ran MiXCR and retained productive beta chains. Entries that share a CDR3 protein sequence are merged under the most common genes and DNA. The V and J calls, along with clone size, are taken from TCRdb and not from the paper's own processing. In this sample the table shows over 100,000 distinct CDR3 sequences, around 37% of which occur a single time. Less than 10% of the sample goes to the ten largest clones.

Regarding this clonotype: Its antigen target is currently unknown. One base away there is no much larger clone; base qualities are not given.

Sequences SGHVS (CDR1) and FNYEAQ (CDR2) are obtained from the germline V gene. From the cysteine up to the phenylalanine, the CDR3 has a length of 16 residues. Only the CDR3 DNA is retained, 48 bases long and in frame from the first base. V sheds 5 bases and J sheds 0 bases, leaving 15 bases between their ends. Libraries of naive CD8 T cells were generated from about 19,000 to 1,100,000 sorted cells, with 10%, 30% or 50% of the purified RNA used. On a BD FACSAria II, naive CD8 T cells were FACS-sorted as CD8+CD4-CCR7+CD45RA+ and collected into RLT Plus buffer. To test detection sensitivity, Jurkat RNA equal to approximately ten TCR copies was added to samples of about 20,000-1,000,000 naive CD8 T cells. Enrichment of CD8 T cells was done with RosetteSep CD8+ T Cell Enrichment Cocktail plus Ficoll-Paque, and ACK red cell lysis came afterward. Study-level results and caveats: Identical TCR molecules sharing a barcode could cause highly expanded clone sizes to be underestimated. Approximately 2.7 recovered TCR RNA copies per cell were obtained by modeling, versus about 10 by digital PCR, implying a capture efficiency of 30% to 35%. Even against a background of one million naive CD8 T cells, spiked-in Jurkat TCR RNA amounting to a single cell's worth was reported to be detectable. The naive libraries included spiked-in Jurkat TCR RNA (10 copies' worth), and this Jurkat TCR RNA is not part of the donor repertoire. When barcode sub-clustering was omitted, TCR diversity was inflated by chimeric consensus sequences, with chimeras reaching as high as 47%. In CMV-specific effector cells, over 98% of molecules were held by clones above 20 RNA copies, whereas under 1% of molecules were held by such clones in naive cells.

This chain is built from TRBV7-6 and TRBJ2-3; the D gene is not confidently resolved. The sample comprised naive CD8+ T cells from blood, with Jurkat cell RNA spiked in. The cell subset or site label corresponds to: FACS-sorted CD8+CD4-CCR7+CD45RA+ naive T cells. This sequence was found in a human donor in good health. Some libraries in this study had Jurkat cell RNA spiked in. The CDR3 protein is CASSGRALRSTDTQYF. The DNA sequence follows: TGTGCCAGCAGCGGTCGTGCACTACGCAGCACAGATACGCAGTATTTT.